This T cell receptor (beta chain) originates from a study of blood T cell repertoires in COVID-19. Study overall: Samples taken during acute and convalescent COVID-19 were collected in the United States, Italy and Spain. PBMCs, B-cell-depleted T cells, or T cells were the source of the cDNA or gDNA that made up the material.

In the authors' methods: Estimation of nucleated cell counts was performed using reference gene primer amplification. Sequencing used immunoSEQ multiplex PCR; TCRdb keeps in-frame clones, though not all of them. V and J calls and clone size are copied from that table; D and trimming were computed from the DNA. The table lists some 100,000 clones, approximately 88% of them singletons. V lost 5 bases and J 4 bases, leaving 17 bases between the germline ends. The CDR3 spans 15 residues. Germline loops: CDR1 LNHDA, CDR2 SQIVND (reference sequence). The receptor was isolated from a woman aged 60-75 years with acute or convalescent COVID-19. Sequencing was carried out using peripheral blood. V is TRBV19 and J is TRBJ1-2; D possibly corresponds to TRBD1 (5 bases). CDR3: CASSLENGGAYGYTF. The CDR3 DNA sequence: TGTGCCAGTAGTTTGGAAAACGGTGGGGCCTATGGCTACACCTTC.